These 11 T cell receptor beta chains share one sample of origin, sequenced in a study of T cell responses to AZD1222 COVID-19 vaccine. Only in-frame clones appear in the TCRdb table, and some are missing; sequencing was by immunoSEQ multiplex PCR. Of about 39,000 clones listed, 88% are singletons. The sample was peripheral blood, taken 28 days after the second dose of the MenACWY control vaccine. Source of these receptors: an adult who received the MenACWY meningococcal vaccine as a control.

The chain has TRBV3-1 (or the pseudogene TRBV3-2) and TRBJ2-1, with D tentatively TRBD2 (7 bases). CDR1 is LGHDT and CDR2 is YNNKEL in the germline V gene (reference sequence). The CDR3 length is 15 residues. V lost 1 base to trimming and J lost 7 bases, with 14 bases between them. The CDR3 bases are TGTGCCAGCAGCCAAGGTTTGAGGGGGGGGAATGAGCAGTTCTTC. Translation gives CASSQGLRGGNEQFF.

The J gene is TRBJ2-7, the V gene TRBV18; no reliable D call. CDR3 size: 13 residues. Trimming removed 3 bases at V and 4 bases at J, with 10 bases between. Germline V lookup: CDR1 KGHSH, CDR2 LQKENI. The CDR3: CASSPGLQYEQYF. In DNA, the CDR3 is TGTGCCAGCTCACCGGGATTACAGTACGAGCAGTACTTC.

The rearrangement links TRBV27 to TRBJ1-2; perhaps TRBD1 as D (5 bases). This CDR3 is 13 amino acids long. V lost 11 bases to trimming and J lost 2 bases, with 15 bases between them. Germline lookup yields CDR1 MNHEY and CDR2 SMNVEV (reference sequence). The CDR3 DNA is TGTGCCGTAAAGCGGGGCAGAAACTATGGCTACACCTTC. This translates into CAVKRGRNYGYTF.

The J gene is TRBJ2-4, the V gene TRBV12-3 or TRBV12-4; the D is unclear. The CDR3 runs 13 residues. The germline V and J ends were trimmed by 1 base and 0 bases, with 1 base remaining between them. The CDR3 bases are TGTGCCAGCAGTTTAGGAGCCAAAAACATTCAGTACTTC. It translates to CASSLGAKNIQYF.

The chain couples TRBV30 to TRBJ2-7; D call uncertain. V was shortened by 1 base and J by 5 bases, with 6 bases between the two germline ends. CDR3 length equals 11 residues. The V gene's germline CDR1 is GTSNPN and CDR2 SVGIG (reference sequence). CDR3: CAWSAGHEQYF. CDR3 bases: TGTGCCTGGAGTGCCGGGCACGAGCAGTACTTC.

This clone was observed a few times. The V gene is TRBV4-1, the J gene TRBJ2-4; TRBD1 matches 7 bases. After removal of 2 bases from V and 2 bases from J, the junction contained 3 bases not matched to a gene. The CDR3 has 15 amino acids. Germline CDR1 is MGHRA and CDR2 is YSYEKL. The CDR3 sequence is CASSQQTGTKNIQYF. Written as DNA, the CDR3 is TGCGCCAGCAGCCAACAGACAGGGACCAAAAACATTCAGTACTTC.

CDR3 bases: TGTGCCAGCAGCCCGGCGGTCACCGGGGAGCTGTTTTTT. Protein sequence: CASSPAVTGELFF. V is TRBV11-3 and J is TRBJ2-2; D is unresolved. Deletions cut 5 bases from V and 4 bases from J, with 8 bases between. Germline CDR1 is SGHNT and CDR2 is YENEEA. CDR3 length: 13 residues.

The genes are TRBV7-7 and TRBJ2-5; the D gene is possibly TRBD1 (6 bases). V shed 5 bases and J shed 3 bases, with 10 bases lying between them. The CDR3 extends over 13 amino acids. In germline, CDR1 is SSHAT, CDR2 FNYEAQ (reference sequence). The CDR3 sequence is CASSPGQKETQYF. The CDR3 coding sequence is TGTGCCAGCAGCCCCGGACAGAAAGAGACCCAGTACTTC.

The chain recombines TRBV19 with TRBJ2-6, with D possibly matching TRBD2 (5 bases). The CDR3 has 15 amino acids. The germline V gene has CDR1 LNHDA and CDR2 SQIVND (reference sequence). V was trimmed by 4 bases and J by 2 bases, leaving 9 bases between them. CDR3 sequence (DNA): TGTGCCAGTAGTACCGGGGATACTGGGGCCAACGTCCTGACTTTC. Residues: CASSTGDTGANVLTF.

The DNA of the CDR3 is TGTGCCAGCAGCGGGGGGGGGAGGCCTAATGAGCAGTTCTTC. Amino acids: CASSGGGRPNEQFF. The rearrangement joins TRBV9 to TRBJ2-1; TRBD2 agrees at 7 bases. This CDR3 has 14 amino acids. Per germline, CDR1 SGDLS and CDR2 YYNGEE. Trimming at V came to 3 bases and at J to 7 bases, leaving 7 bases not matched to a gene.

The V call is TRBV7-9, the J call TRBJ2-1; 8 bases are shared with TRBD2. The V gene's germline CDR1 is SEHNR and CDR2 FQNEAQ (reference sequence). The CDR3 is made up of 16 amino acids. V was pared by 3 bases and J by 4 bases, with 8 bases of the junction left unmatched. The CDR3 reads CASSLIRGGKYNEQFF. CDR3 DNA: TGTGCCAGCAGCTTGATTCGCGGGGGGAAATACAATGAGCAGTTCTTC.